The 25 T cell receptor beta chains listed next were all sequenced from one sample in a study of cytomegalovirus exposure and HLA in healthy donors. TCRdb's copy holds only in-frame clones and misses some; the assay was immunoSEQ multiplex PCR. Of some 130,000 clones detected, roughly nine tenths appear once; the ten largest clones hold 0.95% to 1.5%. Material: PBMCs. The receptors were gathered from a young woman in good health and CMV-seronegative.

V gene TRBV5-5 combines with J gene TRBJ2-7, with 12 positions matching TRBD2. Unmatched junction bases numbered 2, after V lost 1 base and J lost 3 bases. Looked up from germline, CDR1 is SGHKS and CDR2 is YYEKEE (reference sequence). This CDR3 contains 15 residues. The CDR3 region has the DNA TGTGCCAGCAGCTTGACTAGCGGGGGGATCTACGAGCAGTACTTC. Its translation is CASSLTSGGIYEQYF.

The rearrangement links TRBV6-1 to TRBJ1-2; D is undetermined. Germline CDR1 is MNHNS and CDR2 is SASEGT. Deletions cut 1 base from V and 0 bases from J, with 6 bases between. The CDR3 sequence is 14 residues long. The CDR3 spells CASSEGGPNYGYTF. The DNA for the CDR3 is TGTGCCAGCAGTGAAGGAGGGCCTAACTATGGCTACACCTTC.

V gene TRBV5-1 combines with J gene TRBJ2-7; 9 positions agree with TRBD2. The trim removed 0 bases at V and 1 base at J, leaving 8 bases unmatched. Germline-derived CDR1 and CDR2 are SGHRS and YFSETQ. CDR3 length: 17 amino acids. The CDR3 sequence: CASSLVPSAGGSYEQYF. The CDR3 bases are TGCGCCAGCAGCTTGGTTCCCTCAGCGGGGGGATCCTACGAGCAGTACTTC.

This chain links TRBV9 with TRBJ1-1, with D unclear. Per the germline V gene, CDR1 is SGDLS and CDR2 is YYNGEE. Trimming left V 3 bases short and J 2 bases short, with 8 bases between. The CDR3 totals 13 residues. This CDR3 reads CASSAPTNTEAFF. In nucleotides, the CDR3 is TGTGCCAGCAGCGCCCCCACAAACACTGAAGCTTTCTTT.

This chain joins TRBV19 and TRBJ1-2; D may be TRBD1 (5 bases). Germline V gene lookup returns CDR1 LNHDA and CDR2 SQIVND (reference sequence). CDR3 length: 12 residues. With 7 bases removed from V and 7 bases from J, the gap between germline ends came to 13 bases. The CDR3 protein is CASTPGAAGYTF. DNA for the CDR3: TGTGCCAGTACCCCTGGGGCGGCTGGCTACACCTTC. Full variable domain (remainder filled in from reference TRBV19 and TRBJ1-2): DGGITQSPKYLFRKEGQNVTLSCEQNLNHDAMYWYRQDPGQGLRLIYYSQIVNDFQKGDIAEGYSVSREKKESFPLTVTSAQKNPTAFYLCASTPGAAGYTFGSGTRLTVV.

This clone has a single count. V is TRBV6-1 and J is TRBJ2-1; TRBD1 matches at 10 bases. Germline CDR1 and CDR2: MNHNS and SASEGT. Unmatched junction bases numbered 7, after V lost 7 bases and J lost 4 bases. There are 15 residues in the CDR3. CDR3 region: CASTSGQGVYNEQFF. The CDR3 DNA follows: TGTGCCAGCACATCCGGACAGGGGGTGTACAATGAGCAGTTCTTC.

V is TRBV5-1 and J is TRBJ2-1; D may be TRBD2 (6 bases). CDR1 and CDR2 from the germline V gene are SGHRS and YFSETQ. V lost 2 bases to trimming and J lost 1 base, with 13 bases between them. The CDR3 extends over 16 amino acids. The CDR3 DNA is TGCGCCAGCAGCTTTTCTGGACTATCTTCCTACAATGAGCAGTTCTTC. Its protein is CASSFSGLSSYNEQFF. The whole variable domain, remainder taken from reference TRBV5-1 and TRBJ2-1, is KAGVTQTPRYLIKTRGQQVTLSCSPISGHRSVSWYQQTPGQGLQFLFEYFSETQRNKGNFPGRFSGRQFSNSRSEMNVSTLELGDSALYLCASSFSGLSSYNEQFFGPGTRLTVL.

The rearrangement joins TRBV5-1 to TRBJ2-7, with 11 bases lining up with TRBD2. Trimming removed 4 bases from V and 3 bases from J; junction bases left unmatched: 9. The CDR3 is made up of 16 amino acids. CDR1 and CDR2 (germline): SGHRS, YFSETQ. CDR3 protein: CASSSIGTSGHYEQYF. The CDR3 DNA is TGCGCCAGCAGCAGTATCGGGACTAGCGGACACTACGAGCAGTACTTC. Based on the CDR3 plus reference TRBV5-1 and TRBJ2-7, the full variable domain is KAGVTQTPRYLIKTRGQQVTLSCSPISGHRSVSWYQQTPGQGLQFLFEYFSETQRNKGNFPGRFSGRQFSNSRSEMNVSTLELGDSALYLCASSSIGTSGHYEQYFGPGTRLTVT.

The genes are TRBV6-6 and TRBJ1-2, with D maybe TRBD1 (6 bases). The ends were cut back, 5 bases at V and 8 bases at J, with 18 bases in the middle. The germline gives CDR1 MNHNY, CDR2 SVGAGI (reference sequence). The CDR3 is 14 residues long. DNA of the CDR3: TGTGCCAGCAGTCCCGACAGGACCTCTTTGGGCTACACCTTC. Translated, it gives CASSPDRTSLGYTF.

This clone appeared a few times. V usage is TRBV10-2 and J usage is TRBJ2-2; D perhaps matches TRBD1 (6 bases). The V gene lost 7 bases and the J gene lost 6 bases, with 18 bases spanning the gap. CDR1 and CDR2 from the germline V gene are WSHSY and SAAADI. This CDR3 region has 15 residues. CDR3 region: CASTLTITGSGELFF. CDR3 DNA sequence: TGCGCCAGCACCCTGACGATCACAGGGTCCGGGGAGCTGTTTTTT.

This sequence joins TRBV5-1 and TRBJ2-7, with 12 bases lining up with TRBD2. Germline V CDR1 and CDR2: SGHRS, YFSETQ. The CDR3 covers 13 residues. Trimming at V came to 3 bases and at J to 7 bases, leaving 2 bases not matched to a gene. CDR3 nucleotides: TGCGCCAGCAGCTCGACTAGCGGGGGAGAGCAGTACTTC. Translating it yields CASSSTSGGEQYF.

The gene calls are TRBV5-4 and TRBJ2-5; 7 nucleotides line up with TRBD2. V shed 0 bases and J 2 bases; nucleotides not matched to a gene: 7. Germline V CDR1 and CDR2: SGHNT, YYREEE (reference sequence). The CDR3 covers 16 residues. Written as DNA, the CDR3 is TGTGCCAGCAGCTTGGGCGGGGGAAATGGGCAAGAGACCCAGTACTTC. Encoded protein: CASSLGGGNGQETQYF.

This rearrangement joins TRBV10-3 to TRBJ2-7, with D possibly TRBD1 on 5 matching bases. CDR3 length equals 14 residues. The germline CDR1 and CDR2 sequences are ENHRY and SYGVKD. V was cut by 8 bases and J by 4 bases, with 18 bases left in between. The CDR3 DNA reads TGTGCCATCCTTGAAACAGGCGGAACATACGAGCAGTACTTC. Translation gives CAILETGGTYEQYF.

The rearrangement uses TRBV5-1 and TRBJ2-7; 8 nucleotides match TRBD1. The CDR3 extends over 15 amino acids. CDR1 SGHRS and CDR2 YFSETQ come from the germline V gene. V trimming: 4 bases; J trimming: 1 base; junction bases outside the gene matches: 7. DNA for the CDR3: TGCGCCAGCAGCCCTCTTACAGGGGGGTCCTACGAGCAGTACTTC. This gives the protein CASSPLTGGSYEQYF. The whole variable domain, remainder taken from reference TRBV5-1 and TRBJ2-7, is KAGVTQTPRYLIKTRGQQVTLSCSPISGHRSVSWYQQTPGQGLQFLFEYFSETQRNKGNFPGRFSGRQFSNSRSEMNVSTLELGDSALYLCASSPLTGGSYEQYFGPGTRLTVT.

This rearrangement joins TRBV7-8 to TRBJ1-2; D perhaps matches TRBD1 (6 bases). This CDR3 is 14 amino acids long. The V gene's germline CDR1 is SGHVS and CDR2 FQNEAQ. The V gene lost 6 bases and the J gene lost 4 bases, with 15 bases spanning the gap. The CDR3: CASSPTGRGYGYTF. The CDR3 region has the DNA TGTGCCAGCAGTCCGACAGGTAGAGGCTATGGCTACACCTTC.

The V gene is TRBV5-4, the J gene TRBJ1-4; 8 bases agree with TRBD1. Germline loops: CDR1 SGHNT, CDR2 YYREEE (reference sequence). The CDR3 length is 16 residues. With V trimmed by 5 bases and J by 2 bases, 8 bases remained unmatched. CDR3 DNA: TGTGCCAGCAGTTCAGGACAGGGACGCACTAATGAAAAACTGTTTTTT. Its translation: CASSSGQGRTNEKLFF.

J is TRBJ1-1 and V is TRBV2; TRBD1 might be the D (5 bases). Germline V gene sequence: CDR1 SNHLY, CDR2 FYNNEI. CDR3 size: 15 residues. The V and J ends lost 6 bases and 6 bases respectively, with 20 bases between them. CDR3 residues: CASRSGGYEAAEAFF. The CDR3 DNA reads as TGTGCCAGCAGAAGCGGGGGGTATGAAGCCGCTGAAGCTTTCTTT.

This clone was found once. The chain combines TRBV11-2 with TRBJ2-1, with 14 bases identical to TRBD2. The germline V gene encodes CDR1 SGHAT and CDR2 FQNNGV. V shed 4 bases, J shed 8 bases, and the junction held 4 bases outside the gene matches. This CDR3 spans 15 amino acids. The CDR3 spells CASSSTSGGAHEQFF. The CDR3 coding sequence is TGTGCCAGCAGCTCGACTAGCGGGGGGGCTCATGAGCAGTTCTTC.

The genes are TRBV5-1 and TRBJ2-7, with 7 bases identical to TRBD2. Germline values: CDR1 SGHRS, CDR2 YFSETQ. The CDR3 loop spans 15 amino acids. Losses at the gene ends were 4 bases for V and 2 bases for J; bases not matched to a gene: 9. The CDR3 sequence: CASSRGVGGTYEQYF. As DNA, the CDR3 is TGCGCCAGCAGCCGCGGGGTGGGAGGGACCTACGAGCAGTACTTC.

The V gene is TRBV7-9, the J gene TRBJ1-1; the match to TRBD1 covers 12 bases. V dropped 4 bases and J dropped 5; count of bases not matched to a gene: 8. The CDR3 consists of 16 residues. Germline V gives CDR1 SEHNR, CDR2 FQNEAQ (reference sequence). The CDR3 nucleotides are TGTGCCAGCAGCTCGGGACAGGGGGCGGCGGGTACTGAAGCTTTCTTT. It yields the protein CASSSGQGAAGTEAFF.

The gene calls are TRBV9 and TRBJ2-6; D may be TRBD1 (5 bases). Trimming cost V 1 base and J 0 bases, with 26 bases left between them. This CDR3 comprises 22 residues. The germline V gene has CDR1 SGDLS and CDR2 YYNGEE. The CDR3 DNA is TGTGCCAGCAGCGTATTTGTAAGGGATACGGACATTTGGGACTCTGGGGCCAACGTCCTGACTTTC. As protein: CASSVFVRDTDIWDSGANVLTF.

The J gene is TRBJ1-2, the V gene TRBV19; unclear D gene. The ends were cut back, 9 bases at V and 3 bases at J, with 11 bases in the middle. Germline CDR1 reads LNHDA; CDR2 reads SQIVND (reference sequence). The CDR3 runs 12 residues. In DNA form, the CDR3 reads TGTGCCAGCGAAGGGCGGGACTATGGCTACACCTTC. Translating gives CASEGRDYGYTF.

This chain uses TRBV11-3 with TRBJ2-5, with D possibly being TRBD2 (6 bases). V lost 2 bases to trimming and J lost 7 bases, with 17 bases between them. CDR3 length: 15 residues. Germline CDR1 and CDR2: SGHNT and YENEEA. The CDR3 spells CASSLSGTAGGTQYF. Written as DNA, the CDR3 is TGTGCCAGCAGCTTATCCGGGACTGCTGGAGGGACCCAGTACTTC.

In the case of this clone: Its ends do not fully match the called genes, so a read error is possible. The genes are TRBV7-7 and TRBJ2-2, with 7 nucleotides matching TRBD1. The CDR3 spans 13 residues. Germline V gene lookup returns CDR1 SSHAT and CDR2 FNYEAQ (reference sequence). CDR3 region: CASSRDRVGELFF. For the CDR3, the DNA is TGTGCTAGCAGCCGCGACAGGGTCGGGGAGCTGTTTTTT.

The gene calls are TRBV6-5 and TRBJ2-2; 8 bases are shared with TRBD1. The CDR3 covers 14 residues. V was clipped by 6 bases and J by 3 bases; unmatched bases: 3. Germline CDR1 is MNHEY and CDR2 is SVGAGI. In DNA, the CDR3 is TGTGCCAGCAGGTTGGACAGGGACACCGGGGAGCTGTTTTTT. Protein sequence: CASRLDRDTGELFF.